These 20 T cell receptor beta chains share one sample of origin, sequenced in a study of T cells in localized non-small cell lung cancer. Generated by immunoSEQ multiplex PCR, the TCRdb table keeps only in-frame clones and is missing some. The repertoire consists of 75,000 to 80,000 clones, with 80% occurring once and the leading ten covering 9.5%. Specimen: peripheral blood, collected before any cancer treatment. These TCRs come from a female donor of 60 years or more with stage I lung adenocarcinoma.

The chain carries TRBV19 and TRBJ1-2, with D unresolved. CDR3 size: 16 residues. The V gene's germline CDR1 is LNHDA and CDR2 SQIVND (reference sequence). The V and J ends lost 5 bases and 0 bases respectively, with 16 bases between them. The CDR3 region has the DNA TGTGCCAGTAGTCTCGACGGGTCTATCACTAACTATGGCTACACCTTC. Protein sequence: CASSLDGSITNYGYTF.

This chain connects TRBV28 to TRBJ2-5, with TRBD2 as a possible D gene (6 bases). V lost 3 bases, J lost 7 bases, and 12 bases lay in between. This CDR3 region has 13 residues. Germline loops: CDR1 MDHEN, CDR2 SYDVKM. CDR3 amino acids: CASSFTMGGTQYF. As DNA, the CDR3 is TGTGCCAGCAGTTTCACAATGGGGGGGACCCAGTACTTC.

This chain links TRBV9 with TRBJ1-1, with TRBD1 as a possible D gene (6 bases). Germline-derived CDR1 and CDR2 are SGDLS and YYNGEE. The CDR3 loop spans 18 amino acids. V lost 4 bases and J 1 base, leaving 23 bases between the germline ends. CDR3 loop: CASSKEGATGRGNTEAFF. The DNA of the CDR3 is TGTGCCAGCAGCAAAGAGGGAGCGACAGGTAGGGGGAACACTGAAGCTTTCTTT. The full variable domain, rest sourced from reference TRBV9 and TRBJ1-1, is DSGVTQTPKHLITATGQRVTLRCSPRSGDLSVYWYQQSLDQGLQFLIQYYNGEERAKGNILERFSAQQFPDLHSELNLSSLELGDSALYFCASSKEGATGRGNTEAFFGQGTRLTVV.

J is TRBJ1-2 and V is TRBV6-5, with 9 positions matching TRBD1. The CDR3 runs 15 residues. Germline V gives CDR1 MNHEY, CDR2 SVGAGI. V gave up 0 bases and J gave up 6 bases; unmatched junction bases: 5. CDR3 amino acids: CASSYSGTGMDGYTF. The CDR3 DNA reads as TGTGCCAGCAGTTACTCGGGGACAGGGATGGATGGCTACACCTTC.

This rearrangement joins TRBV7-6 to TRBJ1-1; 12 bases are a match to TRBD1. The V gene end was trimmed by 3 bases and the J gene end by 10 bases; junction bases not matched to a gene: 3. CDR1 is SGHVS, CDR2 FNYEAQ, per germline. This CDR3 has 13 residues. The CDR3 is CASSLGQGAGAFF. The CDR3 DNA reads TGTGCCAGCAGCTTGGGACAGGGGGCTGGAGCTTTCTTT.

V is TRBV11-3 and J is TRBJ2-1; TRBD2 agrees at 8 bases. The CDR3 length is 15 residues. V trimming: 6 bases; J trimming: 1 base; junction bases outside the gene matches: 5. Germline CDR1 reads SGHNT; CDR2 reads YENEEA. The CDR3 nucleotides read TGTGCCAGCAGTCGAAGCGGGAGTTCCTACAATGAGCAGTTCTTC. Translating gives CASSRSGSSYNEQFF. The whole variable domain, filled in from reference TRBV11-3 and TRBJ2-1, reads EAGVVQSPRYKIIEKKQPVAFWCNPISGHNTLYWYLQNLGQGPELLIRYENEEAVDDSQLPKDRFSAERLKGVDSTLKIQPAELGDSAVYLCASSRSGSSYNEQFFGPGTRLTVL.

V is TRBV30 and J is TRBJ2-3; D may correspond to TRBD1 or TRBD2 (6 bases each). V was clipped by 3 bases and J by 4 bases, with 14 bases between them. Looked up from germline, CDR1 is GTSNPN and CDR2 is SVGIG (reference sequence). The CDR3 is made up of 14 amino acids. The CDR3 here is CAWRRGGWADTQYF. The CDR3 coding sequence is TGTGCCTGGAGAAGAGGGGGGTGGGCAGATACGCAGTATTTT.

The CDR3 here is CASSSQGNQPQHF. The CDR3, as DNA: TGTGCCAGCAGTTCCCAGGGAAATCAGCCCCAGCATTTT. The rearrangement uses TRBV6-5 and TRBJ1-5, with D possibly TRBD1 on 5 matching bases. The V end was cut by 4 bases, the J end by 4 bases, with 8 bases between. The germline gives CDR1 MNHEY, CDR2 SVGAGI. This CDR3 is built from 13 residues.

This clone occurred once. The V call is TRBV15, the J call TRBJ2-7; tentatively, D is TRBD1 (6 bases). This CDR3 is 15 amino acids long. In germline, CDR1 is LNHNV, CDR2 YYDKDF (reference sequence). Trimming took 0 bases from V and 5 from J, leaving 14 bases between them. The CDR3 region has the DNA TGTGCCACCAGCAGAGATCCTCAGGGGTTTAACGAGCAGTACTTC. This codes for CATSRDPQGFNEQYF.

V and J are TRBV28 and TRBJ2-7, with a weak D call TRBD2 (5 bases). Looked up from germline, CDR1 is MDHEN and CDR2 is SYDVKM. V was clipped by 7 bases and J by 4 bases, with 14 bases between them. CDR3 length: 13 residues. As DNA, the CDR3 is TGTGCCAGCACACTAGGCGGCGGATACGAGCAGTACTTC. This translates into CASTLGGGYEQYF. The variable domain in full, completed from reference TRBV28 and TRBJ2-7, reads DVKVTQSSRYLVKRTGEKVFLECVQDMDHENMFWYRQDPGLGLRLIYFSYDVKMKEKGDIPEGYSVSREKKERFSLILESASTNQTSMYLCASTLGGGYEQYFGPGTRLTVT.

This sequence joins TRBV9 and TRBJ2-7; D remains unclear. Trimming shortened V by 0 bases and J by 1 base, and 8 bases separated the two germline ends. The CDR3 loop spans 14 amino acids. Germline values: CDR1 SGDLS, CDR2 YYNGEE. CDR3 DNA: TGTGCCAGCAGCGTAGGGTCCGAGTCCTACGAGCAGTACTTC. Translating gives CASSVGSESYEQYF.

The rearrangement uses TRBV28 and TRBJ2-1; 14 positions match TRBD2. The CDR3 length is 14 residues. Germline loops: CDR1 MDHEN, CDR2 SYDVKM. Trimming cost V 5 bases and J 13 bases; bases outside gene matches: 7. The CDR3 bases are TGTGCCAGCAGTATCGGGACTAGCGGGAGTAAACAGTTCTTC. Its protein product is CASSIGTSGSKQFF.

This chain uses TRBV7-8 with TRBJ1-1, with 9 nucleotides matching TRBD1. This CDR3 region has 16 residues. The germline gives CDR1 SGHVS, CDR2 FQNEAQ. Unmatched junction bases numbered 7, after V lost 5 bases and J lost 0 bases. CDR3 residues: CASSPDRGSLNTEAFF. The CDR3 DNA follows: TGTGCCAGCAGCCCAGACAGGGGGTCATTGAACACTGAAGCTTTCTTT.

This clone was counted only a few times. One junction end disagrees with the germline gene, perhaps due to a read error. J is TRBJ1-2 and V is TRBV11-2; weak D call: TRBD1 (6 bases). Germline CDR1 is SGHAT and CDR2 is FQNNGV. The CDR3 has 11 residues. The CDR3 loop reads CASSSRTVDHF. The DNA for the CDR3 is TGTGCCAGCAGCTCAAGGACAGTAGATCACTTC.

The chain couples TRBV28 to TRBJ2-1; 10 bases match TRBD2. The V gene end was trimmed by 5 bases and the J gene end by 5 bases; junction bases not matched to a gene: 15. The length of the CDR3 is 18 residues. Germline CDR1 and CDR2: MDHEN and SYDVKM. CDR3 in DNA: TGTGCCAGCAGTCCATACCCCACTAGCAGCGGGAGGGACAATGAGCAGTTCTTC. This gives the protein CASSPYPTSSGRDNEQFF.

The chain links TRBV11-2 to TRBJ1-1; 11 nucleotides align to TRBD1. Germline V lookup: CDR1 SGHAT, CDR2 FQNNGV. The CDR3 totals 15 residues. J lost 6 bases, V lost 6 bases, and 9 bases had no gene match. In nucleotides, the CDR3 is TGTGCCAGCAGGAGGACAGGGGGCGCGGTGCCTGAAGCTTTCTTT. As protein: CASRRTGGAVPEAFF.

V gene TRBV14 combines with J gene TRBJ2-1, with D perhaps TRBD2 (5 bases). The length of the CDR3 is 14 residues. Germline V CDR1 and CDR2: SGHDN, FVKESK. Trimming stripped 0 bases from V and 10 bases from J, with 13 bases between. CDR3 sequence (DNA): TGTGCCAGCAGCCAAGAGTTTGTCGGCGGGGAGCAGTTCTTC. Protein: CASSQEFVGGEQFF.

V gene TRBV29-1 combines with J gene TRBJ2-1; the D gene is possibly TRBD1 (6 bases). Germline assignment: CDR1 SQVTM and CDR2 ANQGSEA. V lost 1 base and J lost 0, with 28 bases in between. The CDR3 consists of 21 residues. CDR3 protein: CSVEGPRAELTRGYSYNEQFF. As DNA, the CDR3 is TGCAGCGTTGAAGGTCCCAGGGCCGAGCTTACTAGGGGGTACTCCTACAATGAGCAGTTCTTC.

This clone was seen only a few times. The rearrangement uses TRBV2 and TRBJ1-2, with D perhaps TRBD1 (5 bases). The CDR3 spans 13 residues. Trimming removed 4 bases from V and 5 bases from J, with 11 bases in between. Germline V gene lookup returns CDR1 SNHLY and CDR2 FYNNEI. CDR3 sequence reads: CASSASGQYGYTF. The DNA for the CDR3 is TGTGCCAGCAGTGCCTCAGGGCAGTATGGCTACACCTTC.

The chain carries TRBV5-5 and TRBJ2-7; 7 bases align to TRBD1. This CDR3 region has 15 residues. Germline CDR1 reads SGHKS; CDR2 reads YYEKEE (reference sequence). Trimming removed 0 bases from V and 2 bases from J; junction bases left unmatched: 5. The CDR3 protein is CASSLEGAPPYEQYF. The CDR3 coding sequence is TGTGCCAGCAGCTTGGAGGGGGCGCCTCCCTACGAGCAGTACTTC.